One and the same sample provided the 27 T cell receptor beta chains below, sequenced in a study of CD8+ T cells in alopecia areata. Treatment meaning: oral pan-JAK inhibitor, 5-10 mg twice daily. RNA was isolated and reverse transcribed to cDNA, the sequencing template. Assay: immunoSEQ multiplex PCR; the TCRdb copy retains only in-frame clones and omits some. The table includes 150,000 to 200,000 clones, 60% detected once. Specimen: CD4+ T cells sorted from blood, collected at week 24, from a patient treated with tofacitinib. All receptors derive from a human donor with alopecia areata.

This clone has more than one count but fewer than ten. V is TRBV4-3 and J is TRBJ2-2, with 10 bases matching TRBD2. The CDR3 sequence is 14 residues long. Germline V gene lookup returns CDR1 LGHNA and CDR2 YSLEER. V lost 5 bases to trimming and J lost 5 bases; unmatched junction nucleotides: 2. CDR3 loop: CASSWTSGTGELFF. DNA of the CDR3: TGCGCCAGCAGCTGGACTAGCGGTACCGGGGAGCTGTTTTTT.

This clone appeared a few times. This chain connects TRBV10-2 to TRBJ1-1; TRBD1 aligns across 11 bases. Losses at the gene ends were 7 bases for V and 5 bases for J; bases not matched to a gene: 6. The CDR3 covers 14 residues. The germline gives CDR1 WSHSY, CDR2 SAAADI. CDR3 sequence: CASTGQGARTEAFF. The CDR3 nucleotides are TGCGCCAGCACCGGACAGGGGGCGCGAACTGAAGCTTTCTTT.

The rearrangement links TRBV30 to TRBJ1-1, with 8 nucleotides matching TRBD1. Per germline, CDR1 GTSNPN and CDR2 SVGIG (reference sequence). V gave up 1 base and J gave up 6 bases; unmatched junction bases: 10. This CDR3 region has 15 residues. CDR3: CAWSAQPLQGAEAFF. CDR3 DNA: TGTGCCTGGAGTGCGCAACCGTTACAGGGGGCTGAAGCTTTCTTT.

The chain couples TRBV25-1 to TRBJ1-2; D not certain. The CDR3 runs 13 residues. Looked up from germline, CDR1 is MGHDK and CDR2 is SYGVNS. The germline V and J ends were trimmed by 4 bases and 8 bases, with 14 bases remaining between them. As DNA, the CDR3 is TGTGCCAGCAGTGTAAAGGCGACGGCCGGCTACACCTTC. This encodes CASSVKATAGYTF.

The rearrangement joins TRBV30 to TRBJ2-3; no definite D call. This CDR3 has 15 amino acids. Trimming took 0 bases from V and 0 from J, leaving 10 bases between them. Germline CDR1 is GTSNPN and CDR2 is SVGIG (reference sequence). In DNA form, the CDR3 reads TGTGCCTGGAGTGTACAGCCAGCTAGCACAGATACGCAGTATTTT. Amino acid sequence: CAWSVQPASTDTQYF.

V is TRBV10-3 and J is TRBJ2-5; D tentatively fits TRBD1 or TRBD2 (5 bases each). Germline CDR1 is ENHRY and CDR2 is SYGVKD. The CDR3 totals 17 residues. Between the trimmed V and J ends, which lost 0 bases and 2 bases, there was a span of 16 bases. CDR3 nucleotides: TGTGCCATCAGTGAGTCAAAGGCAGGGACGACGCAAGAGACCCAGTACTTC. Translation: CAISESKAGTTQETQYF.

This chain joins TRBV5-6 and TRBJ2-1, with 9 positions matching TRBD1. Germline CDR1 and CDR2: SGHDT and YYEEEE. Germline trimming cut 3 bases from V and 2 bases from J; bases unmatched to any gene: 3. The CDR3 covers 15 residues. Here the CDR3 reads CASSWGQGTYNEQFF. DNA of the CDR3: TGTGCCAGCAGCTGGGGACAGGGAACCTACAATGAGCAGTTCTTC.

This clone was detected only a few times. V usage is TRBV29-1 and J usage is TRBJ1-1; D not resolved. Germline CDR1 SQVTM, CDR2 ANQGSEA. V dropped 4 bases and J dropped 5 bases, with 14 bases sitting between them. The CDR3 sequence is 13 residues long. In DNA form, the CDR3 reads TGCAGCGTTGGAACGTGGATGGGGACTGAAGCTTTCTTT. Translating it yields CSVGTWMGTEAFF.

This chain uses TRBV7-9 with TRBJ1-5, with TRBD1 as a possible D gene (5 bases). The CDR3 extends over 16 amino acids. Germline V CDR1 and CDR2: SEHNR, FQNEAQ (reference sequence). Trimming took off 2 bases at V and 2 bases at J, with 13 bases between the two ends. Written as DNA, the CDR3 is TGTGCCAGCAGCTTATATGAGGGGATGGGCAATCAGCCCCAGCATTTT. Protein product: CASSLYEGMGNQPQHF.

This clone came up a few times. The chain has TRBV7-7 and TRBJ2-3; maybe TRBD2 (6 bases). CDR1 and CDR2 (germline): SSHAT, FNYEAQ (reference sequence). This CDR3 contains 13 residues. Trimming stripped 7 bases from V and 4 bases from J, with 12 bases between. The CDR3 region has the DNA TGTGCCAGCACCGCGGGAAGGCCAGATACGCAGTATTTT. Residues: CASTAGRPDTQYF.

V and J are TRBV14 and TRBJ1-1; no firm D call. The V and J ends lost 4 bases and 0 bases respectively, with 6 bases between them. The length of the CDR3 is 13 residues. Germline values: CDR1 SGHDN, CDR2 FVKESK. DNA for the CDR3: TGTGCCAGCAGCCTGGAGCTGAACACTGAAGCTTTCTTT. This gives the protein CASSLELNTEAFF.

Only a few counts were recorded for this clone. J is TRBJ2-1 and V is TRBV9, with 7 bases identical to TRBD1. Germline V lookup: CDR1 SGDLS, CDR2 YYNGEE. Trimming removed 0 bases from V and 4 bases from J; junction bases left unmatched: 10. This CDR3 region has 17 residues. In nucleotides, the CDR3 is TGTGCCAGCAGCGTAGAGGGCTCCGGGACAGCATACAATGAGCAGTTCTTC. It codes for CASSVEGSGTAYNEQFF.

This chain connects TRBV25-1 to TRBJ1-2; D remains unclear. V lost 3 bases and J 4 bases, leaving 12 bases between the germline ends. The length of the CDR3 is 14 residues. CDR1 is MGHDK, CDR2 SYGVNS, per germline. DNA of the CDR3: TGTGCCAGCAGTGAGCTGACACTCTCCTATGGCTACACCTTC. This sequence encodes CASSELTLSYGYTF.

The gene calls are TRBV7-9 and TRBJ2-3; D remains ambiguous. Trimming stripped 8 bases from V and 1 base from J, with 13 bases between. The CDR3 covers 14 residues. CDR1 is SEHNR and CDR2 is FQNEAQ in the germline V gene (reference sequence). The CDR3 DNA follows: TGTGCCAGCTGCGGCTCTGGACGCACAGATACGCAGTATTTT. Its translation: CASCGSGRTDTQYF.

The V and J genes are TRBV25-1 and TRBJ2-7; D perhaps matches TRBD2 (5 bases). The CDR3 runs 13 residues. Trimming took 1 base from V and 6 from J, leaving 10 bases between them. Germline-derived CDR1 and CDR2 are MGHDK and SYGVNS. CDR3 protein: CASSESSSREQYF. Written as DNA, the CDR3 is TGTGCCAGCAGTGAATCCTCTAGCCGCGAGCAGTACTTC.

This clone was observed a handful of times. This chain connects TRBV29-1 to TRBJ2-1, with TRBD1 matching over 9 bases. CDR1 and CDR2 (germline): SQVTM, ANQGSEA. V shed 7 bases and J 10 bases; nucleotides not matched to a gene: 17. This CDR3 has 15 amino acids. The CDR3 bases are TGCAGCGCTGAGCCTCCGGGACAGGGTTCAAGCGAGCAGTTCTTC. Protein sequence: CSAEPPGQGSSEQFF.

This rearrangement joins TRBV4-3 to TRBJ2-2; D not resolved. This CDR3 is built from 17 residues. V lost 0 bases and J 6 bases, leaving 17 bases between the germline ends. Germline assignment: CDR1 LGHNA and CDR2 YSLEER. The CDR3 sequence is CASSQEISGLGPGELFF. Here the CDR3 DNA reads TGCGCCAGCAGCCAAGAAATTTCGGGCCTCGGCCCCGGGGAGCTGTTTTTT.

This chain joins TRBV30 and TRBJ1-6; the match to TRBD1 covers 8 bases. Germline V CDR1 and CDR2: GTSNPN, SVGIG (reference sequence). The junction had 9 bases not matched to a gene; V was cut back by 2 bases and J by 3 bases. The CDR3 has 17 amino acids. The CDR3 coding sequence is TGTGCCTGGAGTTCCCAGGACAGGGCCTACTATAATTCACCCCTCCACTTT. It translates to CAWSSQDRAYYNSPLHF.

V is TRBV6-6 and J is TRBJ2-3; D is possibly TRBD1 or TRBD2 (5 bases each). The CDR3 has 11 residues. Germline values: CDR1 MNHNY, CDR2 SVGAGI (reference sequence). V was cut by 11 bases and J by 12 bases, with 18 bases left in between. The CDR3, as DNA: TGTGCCGCGCAGAGGGACGGGTTACAGTATTTT. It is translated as CAAQRDGLQYF.

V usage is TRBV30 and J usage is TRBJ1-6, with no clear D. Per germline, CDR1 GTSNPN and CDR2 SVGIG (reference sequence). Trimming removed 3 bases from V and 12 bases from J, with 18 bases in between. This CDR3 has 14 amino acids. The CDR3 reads CAWSLERPSRPLHF. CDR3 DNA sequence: TGTGCCTGGAGCTTGGAGAGGCCGAGCAGACCCCTCCACTTT.

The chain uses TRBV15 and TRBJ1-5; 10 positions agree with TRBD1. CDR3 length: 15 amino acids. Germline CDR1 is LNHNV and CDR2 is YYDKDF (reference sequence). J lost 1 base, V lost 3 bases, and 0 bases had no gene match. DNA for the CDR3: TGTGCCACCAGCAGGGGACAGGGGAGCAATCAGCCCCAGCATTTT. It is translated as CATSRGQGSNQPQHF.

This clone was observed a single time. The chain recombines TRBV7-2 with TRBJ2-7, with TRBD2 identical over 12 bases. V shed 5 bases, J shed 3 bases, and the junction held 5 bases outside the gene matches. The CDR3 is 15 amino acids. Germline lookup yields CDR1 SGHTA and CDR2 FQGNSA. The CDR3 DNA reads TGTGCCAGCAGCACGAGGACTAGCGGGGACTACGAGCAGTACTTC. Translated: CASSTRTSGDYEQYF.

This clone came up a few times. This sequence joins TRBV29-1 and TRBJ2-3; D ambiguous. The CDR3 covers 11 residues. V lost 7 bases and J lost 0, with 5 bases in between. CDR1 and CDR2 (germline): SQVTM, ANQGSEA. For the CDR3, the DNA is TGCAGCGGTGGGAGCACAGATACGCAGTATTTT. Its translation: CSGGSTDTQYF.

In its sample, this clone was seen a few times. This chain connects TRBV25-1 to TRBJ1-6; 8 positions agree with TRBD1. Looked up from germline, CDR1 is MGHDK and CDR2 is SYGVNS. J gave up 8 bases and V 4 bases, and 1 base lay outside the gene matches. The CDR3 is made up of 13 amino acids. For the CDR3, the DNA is TGTGCCAGCAGTGCGACAGGGGATTCACCCCTCCACTTT. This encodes CASSATGDSPLHF.

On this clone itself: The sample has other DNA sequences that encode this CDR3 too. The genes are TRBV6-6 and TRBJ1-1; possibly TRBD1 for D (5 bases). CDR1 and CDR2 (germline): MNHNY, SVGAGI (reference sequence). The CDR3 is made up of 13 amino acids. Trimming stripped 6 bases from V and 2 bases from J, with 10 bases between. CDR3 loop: CASSPQVNTEAFF. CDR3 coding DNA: TGTGCCAGCAGCCCACAGGTAAACACTGAAGCTTTCTTT.

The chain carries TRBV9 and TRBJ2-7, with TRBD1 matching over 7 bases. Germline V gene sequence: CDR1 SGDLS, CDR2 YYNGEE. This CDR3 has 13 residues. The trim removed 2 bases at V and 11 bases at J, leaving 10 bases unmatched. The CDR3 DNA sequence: TGTGCCAGCAGCGTCGGGACAGCCCTACGAGAGTACTTC. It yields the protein CASSVGTALREYF.

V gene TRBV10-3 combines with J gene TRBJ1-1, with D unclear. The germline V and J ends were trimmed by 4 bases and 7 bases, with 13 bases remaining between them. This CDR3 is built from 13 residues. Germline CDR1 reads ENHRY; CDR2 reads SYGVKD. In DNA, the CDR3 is TGTGCCATCAGTGCGACCGCTCTCGTTGAAGCTTTCTTT. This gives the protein CAISATALVEAFF.